This T cell receptor beta chain was sequenced for a study of cytomegalovirus exposure and HLA in healthy donors. The study's findings and limits: Analysis was carried out at a later point, and it linked a missense DCLRE1C variant to TCR beta V- and J-gene trimming. Across donors, most TCRs were seen rarely, yet some public ones were widespread. Earlier results showed most TCR beta V segments being productive about 87% or about 30% of the time.

On this clone: The antigen is unknown.

The trim removed 4 bases at V and 4 bases at J, leaving 9 bases unmatched. This CDR3 is 15 amino acids long. The germline gives CDR1 SGHNT, CDR2 YYREEE (reference sequence). 13 Jbeta primers and 60 Vbeta primers were used for the PCR. Generated by immunoSEQ multiplex PCR, the TCRdb table keeps only in-frame clones and is missing some. The data contain 120,000 to 150,000 clones, approximately 91% of them singletons. The chain links TRBV5-4 to TRBJ2-3; 7 nucleotides agree with TRBD1. This TCR was sampled from a woman aged 40-49 years in good health and CMV-seronegative. The sequenced material came from PBMCs. This chain's CDR3 is CASSPQGSGADTQYF. The CDR3, as DNA: TGTGCCAGCAGCCCACAGGGGTCCGGGGCAGATACGCAGTATTTT. Drawing the rest from reference TRBV5-4 and TRBJ2-3, the complete variable domain is ETGVTQSPTHLIKTRGQQVTLRCSSQSGHNTVSWYQQALGQGPQFIFQYYREEENGRGNFPPRFSGLQFPNYSSELNVNALELDDSALYLCASSPQGSGADTQYFGPGTRLTVL.